These 19 T cell receptor beta chains share one sample of origin, sequenced in a study of T cells in Graves' hyperthyroidism and ophthalmopathy. TCR beta CDR3 regions were amplified from RNA transcripts. The HTBI primer set drove a first-round RT-PCR of the TCR CDR3. One entry per CDR3 protein results from TCRdb running MiXCR on the multiplex PCR reads. The sample lists approximately 210,000 distinct CDR3 sequences; 17% were seen once. The sequencing sample was made of blood. The receptors here all came from a man aged 50-60 years with Graves' hyperthyroidism.

This clonotype was counted at least ten times. The genes are TRBV24-1 and TRBJ2-5, with D uncertain. Germline V CDR1 and CDR2: KGHDR, SFDVKD. This CDR3 has 12 amino acids. Trimming took off 0 bases at V and 5 bases at J, with 3 bases between the two ends. The CDR3 coding sequence is TGTGCCACCAGTGATTTGGAGGAGACCCAGTACTTC. This codes for CATSDLEETQYF.

This clonotype came up a few times. The chain employs TRBV9 and TRBJ2-1; 11 bases agree with TRBD2. Germline values: CDR1 SGDLS, CDR2 YYNGEE. The CDR3 extends over 16 amino acids. The trim removed 0 bases at V and 5 bases at J, leaving 4 bases unmatched. Written as DNA, the CDR3 is TGTGCCAGCAGCGTAGGGGGGGGACTAGCGGACAATGAGCAGTTCTTC. Amino acids: CASSVGGGLADNEQFF.

The chain employs TRBV12-3 or TRBV12-4 and TRBJ1-5; D not certain. V lost 3 bases, J lost 5 bases, and 2 bases lay in between. The CDR3 has 11 amino acids. The CDR3 DNA reads TGTGCCAGCAGTTTCTATCAGCCCCAGCATTTT. Translating gives CASSFYQPQHF.

Many counts were recorded for this clonotype. V is TRBV6-2 or TRBV6-3 and J is TRBJ1-5; D remains ambiguous. The germline gives CDR1 MNHEY, CDR2 SVGEGT. Between the trimmed V and J ends, which lost 6 bases and 0 bases, there was a span of 12 bases. The CDR3 is 15 residues long. The CDR3 loop reads CASSNRRDSNQPQHF. CDR3 nucleotide sequence: TGTGCCAGCAGCAATCGACGAGATAGCAATCAGCCCCAGCATTTT.

This clonotype was seen at least ten times. The chain uses TRBV11-2 and TRBJ2-5; 8 nucleotides line up with TRBD2. Trimming removed 5 bases from V and 4 bases from J; junction bases left unmatched: 6. The CDR3 totals 14 residues. The germline CDR1 and CDR2 sequences are SGHAT and FQNNGV. The CDR3 reads CASSPRRGGETQYF. The DNA of the CDR3 is TGTGCCAGCAGCCCCCGCCGGGGGGGAGAGACCCAGTACTTC.

This clonotype has ten or more counts. The CDR3 nucleotides are TGTGCCAGCAGTACGACAGGGGAGCTGTTTTTT. Translating it yields CASSTTGELFF. The chain employs TRBV28 and TRBJ2-2, with D unclear. CDR3 size: 11 residues. Germline V lookup: CDR1 MDHEN, CDR2 SYDVKM. Trimming removed 5 bases at V and 8 bases at J, with 6 bases between.

This clonotype showed up many times. The rearrangement joins TRBV2 to TRBJ2-1; 8 bases are a match to TRBD2. CDR1 and CDR2 from the germline V gene are SNHLY and FYNNEI. This CDR3 is built from 17 residues. V was clipped by 6 bases and J by 3 bases; unmatched bases: 13. The CDR3, as DNA: TGTGCCAGCAGAGGATACCAACTAGCGGTTGACTACAATGAGCAGTTCTTC. Translated, it gives CASRGYQLAVDYNEQFF.

This clonotype was recorded many times. The chain carries TRBV3-1 and TRBJ1-4; maybe TRBD1 (5 bases). Germline-derived CDR1 and CDR2 are LGHDT and YNNKEL (reference sequence). The CDR3 length is 13 residues. Trimming shortened V by 4 bases and J by 8 bases, and 11 bases separated the two germline ends. The CDR3 here is CASSPGTREKLFF. CDR3 nucleotide sequence: TGTGCCAGCAGCCCCGGGACCCGAGAAAAACTGTTTTTT.

This clonotype was detected ten times or more. The J gene is TRBJ2-3, the V gene TRBV15, with D tentatively TRBD2 (5 bases). V shed 2 bases and J shed 3 bases, with 12 bases lying between them. The CDR3 loop spans 15 amino acids. Per germline, CDR1 LNHNV and CDR2 YYDKDF (reference sequence). The CDR3: CATSRTTGFTDTQYF. In DNA form, the CDR3 reads TGTGCCACCAGCAGAACGACGGGGTTTACAGATACGCAGTATTTT. The full variable domain, completed using reference TRBV15 and TRBJ2-3, is DAMVIQNPRYQVTQFGKPVTLSCSQTLNHNVMYWYQQKSSQAPKLLFHYYDKDFNNEADTPDNFQSRRPNTSFCFLDIRSPGLGDTAMYLCATSRTTGFTDTQYFGPGTRLTVL.

This clonotype has ten or more counts. V usage is TRBV28 and J usage is TRBJ2-7; a possible D gene is TRBD2 (6 bases). Germline V gives CDR1 MDHEN, CDR2 SYDVKM. The V gene lost 2 bases and the J gene lost 7 bases, with 15 bases spanning the gap. CDR3 length equals 14 residues. In DNA, the CDR3 is TGTGCCAGCAGTTTAGCGGGGACCACGAGGGAGCAGTACTTC. It specifies CASSLAGTTREQYF. The full variable domain, rest sourced from reference TRBV28 and TRBJ2-7, is DVKVTQSSRYLVKRTGEKVFLECVQDMDHENMFWYRQDPGLGLRLIYFSYDVKMKEKGDIPEGYSVSREKKERFSLILESASTNQTSMYLCASSLAGTTREQYFGPGTRLTVT.

This clonotype was observed at least ten times. The CDR3: CASSSGGTDTQYF. CDR3 bases: TGTGCCAGCAGCTCAGGTGGCACAGATACGCAGTATTTT. V and J are TRBV7-3 and TRBJ2-3; D gene ambiguous. V dropped 4 bases and J dropped 1 base, with 6 bases sitting between them. Germline lookup yields CDR1 SGHTA and CDR2 FQGTGA. The CDR3 is 13 amino acids. Full variable domain (missing parts from reference TRBV7-3 and TRBJ2-3): GAGVSQTPSNKVTEKGKYVELRCDPISGHTALYWYRQSLGQGPEFLIYFQGTGAADDSGLPNDRFFAVRPEGSVSTLKIQRTERGDSAVYLCASSSGGTDTQYFGPGTRLTVL.

J is TRBJ2-3 and V is TRBV19; 9 bases map to TRBD1. The CDR3 has 16 amino acids. The ends lost 3 bases at V and 4 bases at J; junction bases unmatched: 8. CDR1 and CDR2 from the germline V gene are LNHDA and SQIVND (reference sequence). CDR3 DNA sequence: TGTGCCAGTAGTATCGGACAGGGGAGGTTGGCAGATACGCAGTATTTT. Translated, it gives CASSIGQGRLADTQYF.

The CDR3 DNA reads TGCAGCGTCTGGACAGGGGGCGGTTCAGCTTTCTTT. It translates to CSVWTGGGSAFF. The V call is TRBV29-1, the J call TRBJ1-1; TRBD1 matches 11 bases. Germline V gives CDR1 SQVTM, CDR2 ANQGSEA. The V gene end was trimmed by 6 bases and the J gene end by 10 bases; junction bases not matched to a gene: 7. This CDR3 region has 12 residues.

This clonotype was detected ten times or more. V gene TRBV24-1 combines with J gene TRBJ2-5; TRBD2 aligns across 8 bases. From germline, CDR1 is KGHDR and CDR2 SFDVKD. The CDR3 runs 16 residues. V gave up 5 bases and J gave up 5 bases; unmatched junction bases: 12. Here the CDR3 DNA reads TGTGCCACCAGTGGAGGCCGGGAGGGCCGGGGTGAGACCCAGTACTTC. It specifies CATSGGREGRGETQYF.

This rearrangement joins TRBV10-3 to TRBJ1-5; no clear D gene. The CDR3 has 16 residues. Trimming removed 0 bases from V and 2 bases from J, with 11 bases in between. The V gene's germline CDR1 is ENHRY and CDR2 SYGVKD. The CDR3 DNA sequence: TGTGCCATCAGTGAGTCAAAGGAATTTGGCAATCAGCCCCAGCATTTT. Translating it yields CAISESKEFGNQPQHF.

This clonotype was detected ten times or more. The chain uses TRBV27 and TRBJ2-1; the D is unclear. Looked up from germline, CDR1 is MNHEY and CDR2 is SMNVEV (reference sequence). Trimming stripped 6 bases from V and 1 base from J, with 13 bases between. This CDR3 region has 15 residues. CDR3 region: CASSPQKGSYNEQFF. The CDR3 bases are TGTGCCAGCAGCCCTCAAAAGGGATCCTACAATGAGCAGTTCTTC.

This clonotype was recorded many times. The chain employs TRBV18 and TRBJ1-5; D is possibly TRBD1 (6 bases). Trimming took off 6 bases at V and 8 bases at J, with 14 bases between the two ends. The CDR3 has 13 amino acids. Germline CDR1 KGHSH, CDR2 LQKENI. This CDR3 is CASSLRGREPQHF. The CDR3 DNA reads as TGTGCCAGCTCCCTCCGGGGGCGGGAGCCCCAGCATTTT.

This clonotype was counted at least ten times. The chain carries TRBV20-1 and TRBJ1-1; D perhaps matches TRBD1 (6 bases). CDR1 and CDR2 from the germline V gene are DFQATT and SNEGSKA (reference sequence). Trimming shortened V by 6 bases and J by 5 bases, and 16 bases separated the two germline ends. There are 13 residues in the CDR3. The CDR3 protein is CSAARGADTEAFF. CDR3 nucleotides: TGCAGTGCCGCTCGGGGGGCGGATACTGAAGCTTTCTTT.

This clonotype came up many times. This chain joins TRBV12-3 or TRBV12-4 and TRBJ1-1, with TRBD1 as a possible D gene (5 bases). V was cut by 4 bases and J by 8 bases, with 11 bases left in between. This CDR3 is built from 12 residues. In nucleotides, the CDR3 is TGTGCCAGCAGTTCCGATTACAGGGAAGCTTTCTTT. This encodes CASSSDYREAFF.